This T cell receptor (beta chain) was sequenced during a study of glioma-infiltrating T cells. Study details: Glioblastomas were WHO grade IV, sampled at first diagnosis; low-grade were grade II. Target coverage was about 4.5- to 11-fold for 850,000 to 1,000,000 blood T cells.

CDR3 length: 13 amino acids. V shed 6 bases and J shed 3 bases, with 11 bases lying between them. CDR1 LNHDA and CDR2 SQIVND come from the germline V gene (reference sequence). Study-wide findings and caveats: Signature shared blood CDR3 motifs were enriched in low-divergence and depleted in high-divergence patients.

To note about this clonotype: No antigen is known for it.

Amplification of TCR alpha and beta CDR3 regions from RNA used iRepertoire nested multiplex PCR. One entry per CDR3 protein, called by TCRdb with MiXCR from the multiplex PCR reads. The sample lists fewer than 500,000 distinct CDR3 sequences; about two fifths were seen once. The receptor's source is a human donor with low-grade glioma or glioblastoma, undergoing nonglioma brain surgery, or in good health (not recorded which). Specimen: glioma tissue, nonneoplastic brain tissue, or PBMCs (not recorded which). This chain uses TRBV19 with TRBJ1-1; no clear D gene. The CDR3, as DNA: TGTGCCAGTAGGGGGATAGCGGACACTGAAGCTTTCTTT. Its protein product is CASRGIADTEAFF.